This TCR beta chain was recovered during a study of cytomegalovirus exposure and HLA in healthy donors. Germline V lookup: CDR1 SGHTA, CDR2 FQGNSA. This CDR3 contains 15 residues. The J segment lost 1 base and the V segment lost 5 bases, leaving 6 bases of the junction unmatched. In regard to this clone: As yet, its antigen is unknown.

The PCR contained 60 Vbeta and 13 Jbeta primers. Measured with immunoSEQ multiplex PCR; TCRdb has only the in-frame clones, and not every one. The sample lists fewer than 180,000 clones; about four fifths were seen once. Regarding the study as a whole: The study put some 150 TCR beta chains on its list as cytomegalovirus-associated. The majority of CMV-associated TCR beta chains were reported as apparently HLA-restricted in a later analysis.

This receptor was taken from a man over 45 in good health and CMV-seropositive. Input material: PBMCs. J is TRBJ2-3 and V is TRBV7-2, with TRBD2 matching over 7 bases. The chain's CDR3 is CASSRTSARTDTQYF. As DNA, the CDR3 is TGTGCCAGCAGCCGTACTAGCGCCCGCACAGATACGCAGTATTTT.